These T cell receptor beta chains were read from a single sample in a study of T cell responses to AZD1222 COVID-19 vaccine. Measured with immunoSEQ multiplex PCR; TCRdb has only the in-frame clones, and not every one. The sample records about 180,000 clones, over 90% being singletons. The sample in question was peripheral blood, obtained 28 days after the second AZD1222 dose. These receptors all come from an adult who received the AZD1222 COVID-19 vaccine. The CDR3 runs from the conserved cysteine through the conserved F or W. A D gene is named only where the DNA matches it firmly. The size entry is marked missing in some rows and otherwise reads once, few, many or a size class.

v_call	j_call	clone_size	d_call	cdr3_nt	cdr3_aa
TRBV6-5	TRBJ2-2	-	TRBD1	TGTGCCAGCAGGGGACAGGGGGTGGGCACCGGGGAGCTGTTTTTT	CASRGQGVGTGELFF
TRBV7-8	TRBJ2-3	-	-	TGTGCCAGCAGCCCACCCGCCCTCATGGGAACAGATACGCAGTATTTT	CASSPPALMGTDTQYF
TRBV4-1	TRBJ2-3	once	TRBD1	TGCGCCAGCAGCCAGTACACGACAGGGCGAATTGCAGATACGCAGTATTTT	CASSQYTTGRIADTQYF
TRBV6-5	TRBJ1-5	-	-	TGTGCCAGCAGCCAGAACAGGTATAGCAATCAGCCCCAGCATTTT	CASSQNRYSNQPQHF
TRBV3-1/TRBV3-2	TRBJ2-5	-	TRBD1	TGTGCCAGCAGCCAACTCCAAGGGGGCCGGGAGACCCAGTACTTC	CASSQLQGGRETQYF
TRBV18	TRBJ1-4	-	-	TGTGCCAGCTCACGGGCCGGGAGCATTGCAACTAATGAAAAACTGTTTTTT	CASSRAGSIATNEKLFF
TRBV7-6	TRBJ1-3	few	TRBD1	TGTGCCAGCAGCACGGGACAGGGGACGGACACCATATATTTT	CASSTGQGTDTIYF
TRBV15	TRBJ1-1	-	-	TGTGCCACCAGCAACACCCTGATGGACACTGAAGCTTTCTTT	CATSNTLMDTEAFF
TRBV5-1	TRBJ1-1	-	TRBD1	TGCGCCAGCAGCTTGGGGGACAGGGGAGTCGCTGAAGCTTTCTTT	CASSLGDRGVAEAFF
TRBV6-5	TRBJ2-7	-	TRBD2	TGTGCCAGCAGTTACGGCGGGAGATACGAGCAGTACTTC	CASSYGGRYEQYF
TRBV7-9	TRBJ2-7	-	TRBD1	TGTGCCAGCAGCTTAGGCCGGGACAGCTACGAGCAGTACTTC	CASSLGRDSYEQYF
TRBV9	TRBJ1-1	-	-	TGTGCCAGCAGCGTAGGGGGAAATCCCCCTGAAGCTTTCTTT	CASSVGGNPPEAFF